The source of this TCR beta chain is a study of identifying expanded T cells in peripheral blood. V was trimmed by 4 bases and J by 5 bases, leaving 13 bases between them. The CDR3 loop spans 13 amino acids. Germline V gene data show CDR1 as SGHTS and CDR2 as YDEGEE. Study-level findings and limits: Roughly two-week clone count variance significantly increased as total template count grew. Over two and four weeks, about 17 and 20 clones changed, versus approximately 1.1 between replicates.

The data were produced by immunoSEQ multiplex PCR, yet TCRdb's version contains in-frame clones alone and is incomplete. Of around 120,000 clones listed, over 65% were seen once; the top ten hold 3% to 3.5%. Points on this clone: What it binds is unknown.

The chain employs TRBV5-8 and TRBJ2-7; a weak D match, TRBD2 (7 bases). The sequencing sample was made of blood. The receptor comes from a person between 18 and 75 years old in good health. CDR3: CASSGGAGDEQYF. Written as DNA, the CDR3 is TGTGCCAGCAGCGGGGGGGCAGGTGACGAGCAGTACTTC.